Listed below are T cell receptor beta chains from one sample, sequenced in a study of cytomegalovirus exposure and HLA in healthy donors. The data were produced by immunoSEQ multiplex PCR, yet TCRdb's version contains in-frame clones alone and is incomplete. The sample carries some 170,000 clones, 55% to 75% recorded once. The material sequenced was PBMCs. The receptors shown here come from a human donor in good health. Both conserved end residues are part of each CDR3. The D gene is left open where the match is weak. Size values are once, few and many counts, or a class for expanded clones, and some rows have none.

>TRBJ1-2|TRBV5-4|.|.
TGTGCCAGCAACTCGGGGACTGGTTATGGCTACACCTTC
CASNSGTGYGYTF
>TRBJ1-5|TRBV27|.|.
TGTGCCAGCAGTTTATTCTCGGGGGGCGGAGGCAATCAGCCCCAGCATTTT
CASSLFSGGGGNQPQHF
>TRBJ1-1|TRBV4-1|.|.
TGCGCCAGCAGCCATCAACAGGACCTGAACACTGAAGCTTTCTTT
CASSHQQDLNTEAFF
>TRBJ1-5|TRBV9|.|TRBD1
TGTGCCAGCAGTCCCGGGACAGGGGGCGCGGGACAGCCCCAGCATTTT
CASSPGTGGAGQPQHF
>TRBJ2-3|TRBV11-3|few|TRBD2
TGTGCCAGCAGCGTTAGCGGGGGGAAGGTAGATACGCAGTATTTT
CASSVSGGKVDTQYF
>TRBJ1-1|TRBV2|few|.
TGTGCCAGCAGTGAGGCCAGTTCCACTGAAGCTTTCTTT
CASSEASSTEAFF
>TRBJ2-3|TRBV2|.|.
TGTGCCAGCAGTGATTACAGGTGGGGGGAGGTGCTCACAGATACGCAGTATTTT
CASSDYRWGEVLTDTQYF
>TRBJ1-4|TRBV7-2|.|.
TGTGCCAGCAGCATCGATGGGGCGGGGGAAAAACTGTTTTTT
CASSIDGAGEKLFF
>TRBJ2-3|TRBV30|.|.
TGTGCCAGCACTCGGGAAGATACGCAGTATTTT
CASTREDTQYF
>TRBJ2-1|TRBV5-1|.|TRBD2
TGCGCCAGCAGCCTGGCGTTTGGGGGGGACGGGTACAATGAGCAGTTCTTC
CASSLAFGGDGYNEQFF
>TRBJ2-7|TRBV7-2|.|.
TGTGCCAGCAGCTTAGACAGGTTCTCCTACGAGCAGTACTTC
CASSLDRFSYEQYF
>TRBJ1-2|TRBV6-6|.|.
TGTGCCAGCCAATCCGAGACAGTAGGGTATGGCTACACCTTC
CASQSETVGYGYTF
>TRBJ1-6|TRBV7-2|few|.
TGTGCCAGCAGCCCGGACAGCTATAATTCACCCCTCCACTTT
CASSPDSYNSPLHF
>TRBJ1-4|TRBV5-1|.|TRBD1
TGCGCCAGCAGCTGGGGACAGGGATTGGGAAATGAAAAACTGTTTTTT
CASSWGQGLGNEKLFF